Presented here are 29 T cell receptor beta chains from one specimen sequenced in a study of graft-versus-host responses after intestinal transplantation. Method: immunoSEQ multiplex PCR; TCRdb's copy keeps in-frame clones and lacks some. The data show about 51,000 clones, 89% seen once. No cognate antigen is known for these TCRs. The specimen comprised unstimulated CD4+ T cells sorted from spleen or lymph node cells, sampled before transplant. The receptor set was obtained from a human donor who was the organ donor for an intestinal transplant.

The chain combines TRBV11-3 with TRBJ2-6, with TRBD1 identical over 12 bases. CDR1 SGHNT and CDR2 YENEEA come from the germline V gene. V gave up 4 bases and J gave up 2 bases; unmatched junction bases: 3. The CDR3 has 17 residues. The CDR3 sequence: CASSSGQGAPGANVLTF. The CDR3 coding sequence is TGTGCCAGCAGCTCGGGACAGGGGGCGCCTGGGGCCAACGTCCTGACTTTC.

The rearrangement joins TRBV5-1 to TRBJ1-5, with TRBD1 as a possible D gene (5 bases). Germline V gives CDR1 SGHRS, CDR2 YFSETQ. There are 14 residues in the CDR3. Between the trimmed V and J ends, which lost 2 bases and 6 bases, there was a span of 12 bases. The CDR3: CASSLDGGGQPQHF. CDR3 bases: TGCGCCAGCAGCTTAGATGGGGGAGGTCAGCCCCAGCATTTT.

The CDR3 is CASLYGGVVNEQYF. CDR3 coding DNA: TGTGCCAGCCTATACGGGGGAGTAGTTAACGAGCAGTACTTC. This chain joins TRBV2 and TRBJ2-7, with a possible D match to TRBD2 (6 bases). Germline CDR1 and CDR2: SNHLY and FYNNEI. The length of the CDR3 is 14 residues. V lost 8 bases and J lost 5, with 19 bases in between.

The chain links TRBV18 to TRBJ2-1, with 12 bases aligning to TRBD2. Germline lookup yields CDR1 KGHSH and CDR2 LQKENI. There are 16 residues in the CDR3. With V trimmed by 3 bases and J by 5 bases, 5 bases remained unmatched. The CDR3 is CASSPLTSGRHNEQFF. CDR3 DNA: TGTGCCAGCTCACCCCTTACTAGCGGGAGGCACAATGAGCAGTTCTTC.

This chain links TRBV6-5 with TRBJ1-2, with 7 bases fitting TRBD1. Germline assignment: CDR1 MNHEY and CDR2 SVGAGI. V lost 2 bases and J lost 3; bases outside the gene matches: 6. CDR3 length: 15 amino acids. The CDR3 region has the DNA TGTGCCAGCAGTTACGCTGGCGGGACAGACTATGGCTACACCTTC. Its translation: CASSYAGGTDYGYTF.

DNA for the CDR3: TGCGCCGGATCCGGACAGACAGATACGCAGTATTTT. Translated, it gives CAGSGQTDTQYF. The genes are TRBV29-1 and TRBJ2-3; maybe TRBD1 (6 bases). This CDR3 contains 12 residues. Germline assignment: CDR1 SQVTM and CDR2 ANQGSEA.

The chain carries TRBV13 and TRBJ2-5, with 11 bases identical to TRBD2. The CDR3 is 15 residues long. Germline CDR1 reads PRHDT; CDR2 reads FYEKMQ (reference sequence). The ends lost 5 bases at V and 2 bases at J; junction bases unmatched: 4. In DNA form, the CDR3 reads TGTGCCAGCAGCGCGGGACTAGCGGATCAAGAGACCCAGTACTTC. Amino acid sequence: CASSAGLADQETQYF.

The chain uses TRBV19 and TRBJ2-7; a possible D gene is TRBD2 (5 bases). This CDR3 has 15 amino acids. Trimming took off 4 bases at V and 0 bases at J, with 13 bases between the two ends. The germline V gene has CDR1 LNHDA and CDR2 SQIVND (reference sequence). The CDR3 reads CASSTGTASSYEQYF. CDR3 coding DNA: TGTGCCAGTAGTACGGGAACAGCGAGCTCCTACGAGCAGTACTTC. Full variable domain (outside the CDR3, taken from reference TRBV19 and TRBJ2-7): DGGITQSPKYLFRKEGQNVTLSCEQNLNHDAMYWYRQDPGQGLRLIYYSQIVNDFQKGDIAEGYSVSREKKESFPLTVTSAQKNPTAFYLCASSTGTASSYEQYFGPGTRLTVT.

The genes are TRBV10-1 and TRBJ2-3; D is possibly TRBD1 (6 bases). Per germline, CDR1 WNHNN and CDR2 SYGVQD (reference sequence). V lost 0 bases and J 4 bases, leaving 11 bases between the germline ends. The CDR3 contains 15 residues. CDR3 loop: CASSESGAGADTQYF. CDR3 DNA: TGCGCCAGCAGTGAGTCGGGGGCGGGCGCAGATACGCAGTATTTT.

The CDR3 loop reads CASSPGRGHSNEKLFF. DNA of the CDR3: TGCGCCAGCAGCCCAGGCAGGGGGCATTCTAATGAAAAACTGTTTTTT. V gene TRBV5-1 combines with J gene TRBJ1-4; TRBD1 matches 8 bases. The CDR3 loop spans 16 amino acids. The J segment lost 3 bases and the V segment lost 4 bases, leaving 8 bases of the junction unmatched. Germline-derived CDR1 and CDR2 are SGHRS and YFSETQ.

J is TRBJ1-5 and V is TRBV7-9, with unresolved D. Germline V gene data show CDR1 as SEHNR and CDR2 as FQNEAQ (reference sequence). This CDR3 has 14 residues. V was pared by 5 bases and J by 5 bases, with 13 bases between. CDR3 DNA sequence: TGTGCCAGCAGCCCCCCCGGGTGGGATCAGCCCCAGCATTTT. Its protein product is CASSPPGWDQPQHF.

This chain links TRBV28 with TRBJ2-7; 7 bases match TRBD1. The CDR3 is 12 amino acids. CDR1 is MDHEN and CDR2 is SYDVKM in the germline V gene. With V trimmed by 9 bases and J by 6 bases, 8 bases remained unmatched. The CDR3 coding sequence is TGTGCCAGTCGGACAGGTGTGGGCGAGCAGTACTTC. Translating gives CASRTGVGEQYF.

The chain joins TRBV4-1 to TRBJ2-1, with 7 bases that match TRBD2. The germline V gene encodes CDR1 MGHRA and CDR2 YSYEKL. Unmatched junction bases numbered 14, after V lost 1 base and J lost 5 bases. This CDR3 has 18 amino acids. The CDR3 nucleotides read TGCGCCAGCAGCCAAGGACGCTACGAGGGAGGGCCAAACAATGAGCAGTTCTTC. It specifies CASSQGRYEGGPNNEQFF.

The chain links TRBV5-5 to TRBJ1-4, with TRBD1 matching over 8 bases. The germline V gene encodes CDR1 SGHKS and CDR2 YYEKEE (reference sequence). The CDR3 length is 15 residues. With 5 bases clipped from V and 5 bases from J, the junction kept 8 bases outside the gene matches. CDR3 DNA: TGTGCCAGCAGTCACCGACAGGGGTTAAATGAAAAACTGTTTTTT. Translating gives CASSHRQGLNEKLFF.

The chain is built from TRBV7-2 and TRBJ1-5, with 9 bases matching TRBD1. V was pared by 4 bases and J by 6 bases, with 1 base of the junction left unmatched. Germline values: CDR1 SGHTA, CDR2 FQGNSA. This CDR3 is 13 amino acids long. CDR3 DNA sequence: TGTGCCAGCAGCTCGGGACAGGGTCAGCCCCAGCATTTT. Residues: CASSSGQGQPQHF. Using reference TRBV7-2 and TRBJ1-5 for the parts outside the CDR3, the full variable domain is GAGVSQSPSNKVTEKGKDVELRCDPISGHTALYWYRQSLGQGLEFLIYFQGNSAPDKSGLPSDRFSAERTGGSVSTLTIQRTQQEDSAVYLCASSSGQGQPQHFGDGTRLSIL.

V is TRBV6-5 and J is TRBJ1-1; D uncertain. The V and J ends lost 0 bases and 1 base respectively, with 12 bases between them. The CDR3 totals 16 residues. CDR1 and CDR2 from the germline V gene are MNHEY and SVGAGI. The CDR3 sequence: CASSYSTGRGNTEAFF. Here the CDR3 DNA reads TGTGCCAGCAGTTACTCGACGGGTCGGGGGAACACTGAAGCTTTCTTT.

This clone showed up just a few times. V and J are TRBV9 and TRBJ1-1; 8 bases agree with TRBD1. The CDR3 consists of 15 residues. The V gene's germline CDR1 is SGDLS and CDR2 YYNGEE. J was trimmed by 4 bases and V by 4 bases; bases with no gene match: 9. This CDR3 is CASSPRFTGGTEAFF. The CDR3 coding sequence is TGTGCCAGCAGCCCACGATTCACAGGGGGCACTGAAGCTTTCTTT.

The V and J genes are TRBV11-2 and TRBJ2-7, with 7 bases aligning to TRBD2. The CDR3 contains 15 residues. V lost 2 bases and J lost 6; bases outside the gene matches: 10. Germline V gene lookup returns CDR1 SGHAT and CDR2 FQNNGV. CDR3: CASSLRAGYSSEQYF. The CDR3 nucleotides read TGTGCCAGCAGCTTAAGAGCGGGATATTCAAGCGAGCAGTACTTC. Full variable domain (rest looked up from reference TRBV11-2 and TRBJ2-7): EAGVAQSPRYKIIEKRQSVAFWCNPISGHATLYWYQQILGQGPKLLIQFQNNGVVDDSQLPKDRFSAERLKGVDSTLKIQPAKLEDSAVYLCASSLRAGYSSEQYFGPGTRLTVT.

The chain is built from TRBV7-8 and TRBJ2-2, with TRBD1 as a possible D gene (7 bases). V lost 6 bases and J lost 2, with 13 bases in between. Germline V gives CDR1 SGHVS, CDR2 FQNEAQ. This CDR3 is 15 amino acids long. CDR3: CASRLQGTNTGELFF. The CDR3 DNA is TGTGCCAGCAGACTACAGGGGACTAACACCGGGGAGCTGTTTTTT.

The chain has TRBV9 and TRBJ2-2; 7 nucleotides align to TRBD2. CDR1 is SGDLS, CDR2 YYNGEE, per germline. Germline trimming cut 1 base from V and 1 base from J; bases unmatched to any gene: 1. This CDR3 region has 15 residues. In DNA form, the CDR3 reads TGTGCCAGCAGCGTAAGCGGGGTGAACACCGGGGAGCTGTTTTTT. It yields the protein CASSVSGVNTGELFF.

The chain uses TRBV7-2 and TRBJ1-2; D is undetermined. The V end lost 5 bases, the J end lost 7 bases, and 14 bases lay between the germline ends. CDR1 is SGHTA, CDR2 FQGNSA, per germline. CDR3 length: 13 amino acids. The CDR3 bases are TGTGCCAGCAGCCCCGATCGGGGATCTGGCTACACCTTC. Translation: CASSPDRGSGYTF.

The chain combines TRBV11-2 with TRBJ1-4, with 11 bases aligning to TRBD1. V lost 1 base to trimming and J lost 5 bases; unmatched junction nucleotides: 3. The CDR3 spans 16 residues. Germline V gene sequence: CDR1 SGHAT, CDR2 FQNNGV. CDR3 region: CASSLGTGGRNEKLFF. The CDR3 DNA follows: TGTGCCAGCAGCTTAGGGACAGGGGGCAGGAATGAAAAACTGTTTTTT.

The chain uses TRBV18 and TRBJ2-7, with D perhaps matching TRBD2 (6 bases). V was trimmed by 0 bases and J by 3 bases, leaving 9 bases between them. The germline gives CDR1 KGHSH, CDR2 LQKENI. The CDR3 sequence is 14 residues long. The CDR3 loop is CASSPPGLYYEQYF. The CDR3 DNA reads TGTGCCAGCTCACCACCGGGACTGTACTACGAGCAGTACTTC. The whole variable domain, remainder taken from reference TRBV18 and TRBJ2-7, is NAGVMQNPRHLVRRRGQEARLRCSPMKGHSHVYWYRQLPEEGLKFMVYLQKENIIDESGMPKERFSAEFPKEGPSILRIQQVVRGDSAAYFCASSPPGLYYEQYFGPGTRLTVT.

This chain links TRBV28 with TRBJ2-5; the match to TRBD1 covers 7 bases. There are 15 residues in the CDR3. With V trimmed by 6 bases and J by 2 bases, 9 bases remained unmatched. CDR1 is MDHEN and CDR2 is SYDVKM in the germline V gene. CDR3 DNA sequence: TGTGCCAGCAGACCAAGGGACAGACAACAAGAGACCCAGTACTTC. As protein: CASRPRDRQQETQYF.

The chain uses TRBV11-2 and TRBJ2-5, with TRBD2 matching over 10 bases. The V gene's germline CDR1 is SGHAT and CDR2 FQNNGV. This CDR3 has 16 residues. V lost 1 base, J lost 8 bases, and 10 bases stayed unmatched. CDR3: CASSLVVAGGAGTQYF. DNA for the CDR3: TGTGCCAGCAGCTTAGTTGTAGCGGGAGGCGCCGGTACCCAGTACTTC.

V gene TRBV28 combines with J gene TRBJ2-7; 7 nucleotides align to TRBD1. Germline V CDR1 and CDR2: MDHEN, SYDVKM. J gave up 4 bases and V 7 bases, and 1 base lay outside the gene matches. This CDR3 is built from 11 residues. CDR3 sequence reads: CASNRGYEQYF. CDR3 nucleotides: TGTGCCAGCAACAGGGGATACGAGCAGTACTTC.

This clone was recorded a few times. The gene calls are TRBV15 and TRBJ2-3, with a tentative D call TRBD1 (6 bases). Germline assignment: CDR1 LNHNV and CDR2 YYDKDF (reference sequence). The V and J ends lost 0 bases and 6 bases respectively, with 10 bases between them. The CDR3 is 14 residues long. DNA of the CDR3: TGTGCCACCAGCAGAGACAGGGGATGGGATACGCAGTATTTT. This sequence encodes CATSRDRGWDTQYF.

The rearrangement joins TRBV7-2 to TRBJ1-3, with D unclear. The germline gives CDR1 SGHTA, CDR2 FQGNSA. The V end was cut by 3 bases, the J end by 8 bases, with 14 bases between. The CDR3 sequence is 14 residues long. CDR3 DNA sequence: TGTGCCAGCAGCTTGAGGCGGGGTTTGGACACCATATATTTT. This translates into CASSLRRGLDTIYF. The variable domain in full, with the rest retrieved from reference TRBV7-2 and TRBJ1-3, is GAGVSQSPSNKVTEKGKDVELRCDPISGHTALYWYRQSLGQGLEFLIYFQGNSAPDKSGLPSDRFSAERTGGSVSTLTIQRTQQEDSAVYLCASSLRRGLDTIYFGEGSWLTVV.

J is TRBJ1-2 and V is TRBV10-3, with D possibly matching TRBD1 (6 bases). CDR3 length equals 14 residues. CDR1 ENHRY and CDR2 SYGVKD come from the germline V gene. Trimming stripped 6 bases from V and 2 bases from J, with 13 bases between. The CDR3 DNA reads TGTGCCATCAGGGGCCAGGGGTTGAACTATGGCTACACCTTC. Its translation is CAIRGQGLNYGYTF.